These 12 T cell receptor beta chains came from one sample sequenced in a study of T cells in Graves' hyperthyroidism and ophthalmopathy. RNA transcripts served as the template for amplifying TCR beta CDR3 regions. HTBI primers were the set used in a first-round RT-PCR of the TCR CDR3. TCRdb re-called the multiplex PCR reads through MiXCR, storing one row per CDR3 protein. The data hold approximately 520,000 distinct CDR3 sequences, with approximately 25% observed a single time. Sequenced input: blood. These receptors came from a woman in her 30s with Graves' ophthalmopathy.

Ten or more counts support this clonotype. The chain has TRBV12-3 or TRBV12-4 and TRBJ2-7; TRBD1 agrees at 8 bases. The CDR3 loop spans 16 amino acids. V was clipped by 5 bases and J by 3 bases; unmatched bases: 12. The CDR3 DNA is TGTGCCAGCAGTCTGTACCGAAGGACAGGGTTCTACGAGCAGTACTTC. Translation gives CASSLYRRTGFYEQYF.

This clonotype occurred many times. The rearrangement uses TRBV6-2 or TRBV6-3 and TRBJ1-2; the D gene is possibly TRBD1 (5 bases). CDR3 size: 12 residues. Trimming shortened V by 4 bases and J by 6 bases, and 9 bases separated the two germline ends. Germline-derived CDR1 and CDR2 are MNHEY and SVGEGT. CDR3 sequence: CASSFLGDGYTF. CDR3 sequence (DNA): TGTGCCAGCAGTTTCCTAGGGGATGGCTACACCTTC.

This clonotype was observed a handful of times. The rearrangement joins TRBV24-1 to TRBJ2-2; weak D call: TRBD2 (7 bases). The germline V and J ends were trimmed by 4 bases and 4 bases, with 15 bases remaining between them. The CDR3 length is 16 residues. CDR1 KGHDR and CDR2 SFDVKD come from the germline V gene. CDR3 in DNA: TGTGCCACCAGTGAGCCCCGGGGGGCGGGCACCGGGGAGCTGTTTTTT. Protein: CATSEPRGAGTGELFF.

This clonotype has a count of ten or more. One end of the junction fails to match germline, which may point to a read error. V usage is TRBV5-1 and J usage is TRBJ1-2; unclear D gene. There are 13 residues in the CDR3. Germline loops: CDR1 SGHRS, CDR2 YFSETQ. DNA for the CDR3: TGTGCCAGCAGCTCGGACGGAAACTATGGCTACACCTTC. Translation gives CASSSDGNYGYTF.

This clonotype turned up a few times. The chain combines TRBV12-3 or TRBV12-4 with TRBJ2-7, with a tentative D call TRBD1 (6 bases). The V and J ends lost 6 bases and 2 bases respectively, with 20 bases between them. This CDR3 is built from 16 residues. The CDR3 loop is CASRRRTVERPYEQYF. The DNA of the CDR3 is TGTGCCAGCAGGCGACGGACAGTCGAAAGACCCTACGAGCAGTACTTC.

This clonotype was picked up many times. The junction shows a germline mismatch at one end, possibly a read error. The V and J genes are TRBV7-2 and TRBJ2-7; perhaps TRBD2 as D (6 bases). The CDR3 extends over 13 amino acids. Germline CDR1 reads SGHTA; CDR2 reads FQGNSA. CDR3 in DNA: TGTGCCAGCAGCTTAGAGTTTCGGCGGGGAGGCCACTTC. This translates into CASSLEFRRGGHF.

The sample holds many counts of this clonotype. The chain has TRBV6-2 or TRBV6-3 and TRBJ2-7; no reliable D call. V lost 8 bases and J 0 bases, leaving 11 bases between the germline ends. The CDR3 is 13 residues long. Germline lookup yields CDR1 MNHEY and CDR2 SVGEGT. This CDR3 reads CASVLSSSYEQYF. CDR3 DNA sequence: TGTGCCAGCGTACTCTCCAGCTCCTACGAGCAGTACTTC.

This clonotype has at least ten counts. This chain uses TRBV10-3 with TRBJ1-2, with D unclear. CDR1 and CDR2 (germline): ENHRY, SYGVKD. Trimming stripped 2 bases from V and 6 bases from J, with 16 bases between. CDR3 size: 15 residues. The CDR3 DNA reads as TGTGCCATCAGTGAGCAAGTGACGGGGTTAAATGGCTACACCTTC. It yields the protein CAISEQVTGLNGYTF.

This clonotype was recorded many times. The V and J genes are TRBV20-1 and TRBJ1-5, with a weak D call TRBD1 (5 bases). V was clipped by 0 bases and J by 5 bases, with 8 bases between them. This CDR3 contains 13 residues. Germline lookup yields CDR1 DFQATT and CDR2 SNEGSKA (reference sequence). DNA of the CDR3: TGCAGTGCTAGAGATGGGGGAGATCAGCCCCAGCATTTT. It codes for CSARDGGDQPQHF.

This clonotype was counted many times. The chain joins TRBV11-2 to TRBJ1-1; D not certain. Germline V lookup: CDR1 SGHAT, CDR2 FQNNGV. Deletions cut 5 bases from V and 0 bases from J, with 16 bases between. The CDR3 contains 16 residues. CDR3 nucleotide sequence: TGTGCCAGCAGCCCTCCCGTCTATGGCCTGAACACTGAAGCTTTCTTT. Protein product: CASSPPVYGLNTEAFF.

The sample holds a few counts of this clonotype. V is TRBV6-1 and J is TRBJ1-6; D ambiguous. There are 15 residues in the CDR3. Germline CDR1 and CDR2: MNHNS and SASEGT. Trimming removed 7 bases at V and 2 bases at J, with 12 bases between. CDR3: CASNALDPYNSPLHF. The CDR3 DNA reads TGTGCCAGCAATGCCCTGGACCCCTATAATTCACCCCTCCACTTT.

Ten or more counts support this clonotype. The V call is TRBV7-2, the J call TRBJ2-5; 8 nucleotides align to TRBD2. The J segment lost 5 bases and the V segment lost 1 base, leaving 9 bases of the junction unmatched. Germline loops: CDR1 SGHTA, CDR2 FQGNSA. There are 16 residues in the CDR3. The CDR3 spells CASSLVSGGGPETQYF. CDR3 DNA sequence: TGTGCCAGCAGCTTAGTCTCGGGGGGGGGCCCCGAGACCCAGTACTTC.